The clone carrying this TCR beta chain came up a few times. One entry per CDR3 protein results from TCRdb running MiXCR on the 5' RACE reads. The sample lists about 400,000 distinct CDR3 sequences, under 14% occurring once. The CDR3 is 15 residues long. V was clipped by 3 bases and J by 5 bases; unmatched bases: 6. Germline V gene sequence: CDR1 SGHVS, CDR2 FNYEAQ. This sample is drawn from a study of T cells after yellow fever vaccination. The clonotype originates from a man between 18 and 35 years old who received the YFV17D yellow fever vaccine. Material: PBMCs, obtained on the day of the first yellow fever vaccination. The chain links TRBV7-6 to TRBJ1-4; 7 positions match TRBD1. In DNA, the CDR3 is TGTGCCAGCAGCTTGTTAACAGGGGCCAATGAAAAACTGTTTTTT. It encodes CASSLLTGANEKLFF.